The clone carrying this TCR beta chain showed up just a few times. Its antigen remains unidentified. The sample originates from a study of identical twins. A template switching step contributed a universal primer site, while unique molecular identifiers were present in the cDNA. TCRdb processed the 5' RACE reads anew with MiXCR; each CDR3 protein has one entry. There are 450,000 or so distinct CDR3 sequences in the sample; about 24% occur only once, and approximately 2.9% lies in the top ten. This CDR3 comprises 15 residues. With V trimmed by 4 bases and J by 5 bases, 8 bases remained unmatched. Per the germline V gene, CDR1 is WSHSY and CDR2 is SAAADI. Overall study findings and caveats: Insertion counts were lower in abundant cord blood beta clonotypes, a trend that memory repertoires did not show.

This sample also appeared in a second study, on T cells expressing NK-cell markers. That work adds: Of the CD8+ T cell pool in roughly six donors, roughly 1.0-8% was accounted for by dominant NKG2C+ clonotypes. Several of the donors also had these clonotypes leading their CD3+CD56-NKG2C+ fraction.

The receptor's source is a woman between 18 and 29 years old in good health. This chain links TRBV10-2 with TRBJ1-1; 9 bases map to TRBD1. Material for sequencing was CD4+ T cells sorted from blood. The CDR3 protein is CASSGLDRGMTEAFF. CDR3 DNA: TGCGCCAGCAGTGGGTTGGACAGGGGAATGACTGAAGCTTTCTTT.